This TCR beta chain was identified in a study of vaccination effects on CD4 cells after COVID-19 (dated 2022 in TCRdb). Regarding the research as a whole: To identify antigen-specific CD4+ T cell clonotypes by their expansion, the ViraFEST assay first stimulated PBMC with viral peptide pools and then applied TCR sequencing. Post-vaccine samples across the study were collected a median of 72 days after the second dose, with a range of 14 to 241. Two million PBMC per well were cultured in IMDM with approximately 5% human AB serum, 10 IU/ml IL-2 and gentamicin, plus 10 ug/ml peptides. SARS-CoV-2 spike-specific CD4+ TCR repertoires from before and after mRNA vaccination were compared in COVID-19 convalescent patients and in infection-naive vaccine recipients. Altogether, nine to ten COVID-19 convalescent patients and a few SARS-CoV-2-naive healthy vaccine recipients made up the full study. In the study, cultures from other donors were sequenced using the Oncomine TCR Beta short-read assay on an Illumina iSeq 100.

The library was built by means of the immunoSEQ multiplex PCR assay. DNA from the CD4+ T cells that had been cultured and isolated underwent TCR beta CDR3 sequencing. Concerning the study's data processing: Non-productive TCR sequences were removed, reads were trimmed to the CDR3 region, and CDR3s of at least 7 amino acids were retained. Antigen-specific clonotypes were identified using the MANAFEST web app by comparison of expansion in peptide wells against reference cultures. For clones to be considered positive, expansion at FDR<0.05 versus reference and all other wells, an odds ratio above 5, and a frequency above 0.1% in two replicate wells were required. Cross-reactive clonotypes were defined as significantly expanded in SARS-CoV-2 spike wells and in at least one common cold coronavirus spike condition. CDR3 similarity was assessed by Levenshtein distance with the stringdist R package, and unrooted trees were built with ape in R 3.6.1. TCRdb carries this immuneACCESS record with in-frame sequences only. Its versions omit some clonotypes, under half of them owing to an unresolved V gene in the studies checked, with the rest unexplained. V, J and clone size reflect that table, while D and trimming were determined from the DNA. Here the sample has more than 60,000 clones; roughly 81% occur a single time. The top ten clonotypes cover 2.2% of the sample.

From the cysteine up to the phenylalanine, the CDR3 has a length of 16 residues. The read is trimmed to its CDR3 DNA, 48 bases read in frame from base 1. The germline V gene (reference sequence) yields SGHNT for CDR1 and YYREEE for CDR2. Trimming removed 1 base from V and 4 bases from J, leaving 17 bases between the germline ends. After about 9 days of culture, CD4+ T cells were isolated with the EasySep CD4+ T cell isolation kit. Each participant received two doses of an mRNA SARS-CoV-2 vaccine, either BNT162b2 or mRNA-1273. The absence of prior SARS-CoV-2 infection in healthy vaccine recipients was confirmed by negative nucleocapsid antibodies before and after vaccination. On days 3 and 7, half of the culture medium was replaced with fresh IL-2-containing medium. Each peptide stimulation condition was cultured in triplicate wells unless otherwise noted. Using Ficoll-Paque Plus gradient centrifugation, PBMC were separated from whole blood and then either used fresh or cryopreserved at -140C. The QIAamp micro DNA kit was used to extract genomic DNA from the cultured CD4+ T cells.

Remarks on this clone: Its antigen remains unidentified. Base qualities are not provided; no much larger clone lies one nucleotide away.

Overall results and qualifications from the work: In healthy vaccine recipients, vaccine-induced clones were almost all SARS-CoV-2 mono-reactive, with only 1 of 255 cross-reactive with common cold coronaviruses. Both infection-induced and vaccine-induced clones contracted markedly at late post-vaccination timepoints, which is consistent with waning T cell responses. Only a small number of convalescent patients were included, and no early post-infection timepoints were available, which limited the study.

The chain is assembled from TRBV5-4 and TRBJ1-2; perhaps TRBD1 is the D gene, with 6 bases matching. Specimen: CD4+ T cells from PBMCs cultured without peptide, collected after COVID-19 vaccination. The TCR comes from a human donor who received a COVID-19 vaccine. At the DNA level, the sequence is TGTGCCAGCAGCTTGAAGTCCGGGAGGGGGGCCTATGGCTACACCTTC. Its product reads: CASSLKSGRGAYGYTF.